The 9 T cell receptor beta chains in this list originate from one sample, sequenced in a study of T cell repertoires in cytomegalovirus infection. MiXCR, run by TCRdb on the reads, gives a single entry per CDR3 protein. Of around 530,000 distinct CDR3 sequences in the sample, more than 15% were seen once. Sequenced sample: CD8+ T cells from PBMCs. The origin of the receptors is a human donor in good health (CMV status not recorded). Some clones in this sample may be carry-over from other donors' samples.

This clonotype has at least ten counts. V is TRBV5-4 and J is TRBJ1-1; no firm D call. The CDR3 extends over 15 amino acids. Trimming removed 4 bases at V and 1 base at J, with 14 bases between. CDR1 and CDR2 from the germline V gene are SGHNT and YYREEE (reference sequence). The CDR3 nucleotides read TGTGCCAGCAGCCCCCTGTTGGAGGGGAACACTGAAGCTTTCTTT. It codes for CASSPLLEGNTEAFF.

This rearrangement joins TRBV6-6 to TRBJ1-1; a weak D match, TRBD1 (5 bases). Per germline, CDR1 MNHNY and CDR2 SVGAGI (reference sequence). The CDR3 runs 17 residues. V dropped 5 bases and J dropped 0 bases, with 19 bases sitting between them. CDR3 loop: CASSLIDAGTVNTEAFF. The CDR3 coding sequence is TGTGCCAGCAGTCTCATCGATGCCGGGACGGTGAACACTGAAGCTTTCTTT.

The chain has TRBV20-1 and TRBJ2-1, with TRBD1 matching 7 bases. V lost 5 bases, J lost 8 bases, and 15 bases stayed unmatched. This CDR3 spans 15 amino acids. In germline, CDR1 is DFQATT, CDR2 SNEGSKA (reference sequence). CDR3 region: CSASRQGVIEDEQFF. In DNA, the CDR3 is TGCAGTGCTTCGCGACAGGGAGTGATTGAGGATGAGCAGTTCTTC.

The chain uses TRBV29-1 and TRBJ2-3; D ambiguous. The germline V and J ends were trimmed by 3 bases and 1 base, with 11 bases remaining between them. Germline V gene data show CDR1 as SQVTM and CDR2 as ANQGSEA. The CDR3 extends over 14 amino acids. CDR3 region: CSVDSHPRTDTQYF. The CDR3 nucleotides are TGCAGCGTTGATTCGCACCCCCGCACAGATACGCAGTATTTT.

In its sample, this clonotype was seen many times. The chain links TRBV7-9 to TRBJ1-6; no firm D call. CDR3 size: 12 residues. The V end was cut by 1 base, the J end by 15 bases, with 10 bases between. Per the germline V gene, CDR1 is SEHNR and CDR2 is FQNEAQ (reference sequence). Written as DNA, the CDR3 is TGTGCCAGCAGCTTAGGAAACGGCGACCTCCACTTT. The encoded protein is CASSLGNGDLHF.

The CDR3 loop is CASTNYDRGRDGYTF. As DNA, the CDR3 is TGTGCCAGCACCAACTACGACAGGGGGCGAGATGGCTACACCTTC. The rearrangement links TRBV2 to TRBJ1-2, with 10 bases that match TRBD1. Germline loops: CDR1 SNHLY, CDR2 FYNNEI. The CDR3 is 15 residues long. Germline trimming cut 7 bases from V and 6 bases from J; bases unmatched to any gene: 11.

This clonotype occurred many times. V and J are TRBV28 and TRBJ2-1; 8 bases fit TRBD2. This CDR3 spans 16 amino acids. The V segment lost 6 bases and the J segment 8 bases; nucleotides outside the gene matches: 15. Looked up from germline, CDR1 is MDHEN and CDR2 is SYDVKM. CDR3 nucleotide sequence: TGTGCCAGCAGCCGTCTTGTCGGGAGGGGGGTGGATGAGCAGTTCTTC. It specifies CASSRLVGRGVDEQFF.

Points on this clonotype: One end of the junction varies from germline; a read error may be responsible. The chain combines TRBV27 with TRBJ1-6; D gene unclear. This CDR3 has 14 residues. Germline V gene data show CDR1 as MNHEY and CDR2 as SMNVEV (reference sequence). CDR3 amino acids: CASSPGIDNSPLNF. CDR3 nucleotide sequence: TGTGCCAGCAGCCCCGGGATCGATAATTCACCCCTCAACTTT.

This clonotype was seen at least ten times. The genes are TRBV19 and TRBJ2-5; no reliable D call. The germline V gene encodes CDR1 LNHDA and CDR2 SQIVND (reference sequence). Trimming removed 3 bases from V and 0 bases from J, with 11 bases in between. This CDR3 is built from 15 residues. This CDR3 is CASSIGQNNQETQYF. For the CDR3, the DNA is TGTGCCAGTAGTATCGGGCAGAACAACCAAGAGACCCAGTACTTC.